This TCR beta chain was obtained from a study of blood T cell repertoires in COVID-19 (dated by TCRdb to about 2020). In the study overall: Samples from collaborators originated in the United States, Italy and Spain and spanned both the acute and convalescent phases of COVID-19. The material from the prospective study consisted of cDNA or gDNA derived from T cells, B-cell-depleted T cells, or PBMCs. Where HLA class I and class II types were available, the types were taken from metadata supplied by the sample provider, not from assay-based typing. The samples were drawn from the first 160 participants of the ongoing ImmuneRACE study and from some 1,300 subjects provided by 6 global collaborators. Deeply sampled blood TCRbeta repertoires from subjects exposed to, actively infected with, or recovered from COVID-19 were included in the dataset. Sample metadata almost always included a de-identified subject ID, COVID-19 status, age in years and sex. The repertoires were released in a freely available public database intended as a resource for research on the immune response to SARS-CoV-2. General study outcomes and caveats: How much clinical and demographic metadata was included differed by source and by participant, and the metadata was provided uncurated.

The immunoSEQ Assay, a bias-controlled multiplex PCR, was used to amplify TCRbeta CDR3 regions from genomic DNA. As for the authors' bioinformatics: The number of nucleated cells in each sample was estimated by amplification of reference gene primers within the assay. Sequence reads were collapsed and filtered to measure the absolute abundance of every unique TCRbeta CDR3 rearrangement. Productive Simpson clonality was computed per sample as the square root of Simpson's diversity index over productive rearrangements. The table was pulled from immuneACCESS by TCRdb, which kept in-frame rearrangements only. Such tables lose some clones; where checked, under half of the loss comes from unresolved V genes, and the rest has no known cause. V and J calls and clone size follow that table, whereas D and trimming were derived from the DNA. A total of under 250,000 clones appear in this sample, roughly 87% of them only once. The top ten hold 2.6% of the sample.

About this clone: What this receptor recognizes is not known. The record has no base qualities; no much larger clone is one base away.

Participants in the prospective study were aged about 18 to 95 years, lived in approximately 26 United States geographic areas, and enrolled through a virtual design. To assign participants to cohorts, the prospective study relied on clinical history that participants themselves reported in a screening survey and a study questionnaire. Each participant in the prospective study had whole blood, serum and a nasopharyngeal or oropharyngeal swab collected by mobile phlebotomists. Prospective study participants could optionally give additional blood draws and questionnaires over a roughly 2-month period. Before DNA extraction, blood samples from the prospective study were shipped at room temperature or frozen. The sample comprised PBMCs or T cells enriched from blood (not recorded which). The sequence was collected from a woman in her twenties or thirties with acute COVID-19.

The nucleotide sequence reads TGTGCCAGTGCTACAAGGGGTGGAATCAACCGCTATGGCTACACCTTC. Its protein reads: CASATRGGINRYGYTF. Rearrangement joined TRBV13 to TRBJ1-2; possibly the D gene is TRBD1, per 5 matching bases. Taken from cysteine to phenylalanine, the CDR3 has 16 residues. Kept here is only the CDR3 DNA, which spans 48 bases and is read in frame from base 1. Reading the germline V gene (reference sequence) gives CDR1 PRHDT and CDR2 FYEKMQ. The germline ends are 24 bases apart after V is trimmed by 9 bases and J by 4 bases.